This entry lists 15 T cell receptor beta chains sequenced from one sample in a study of T cell changes during pregnancy in multiple sclerosis. Profiled with immunoSEQ multiplex PCR; TCRdb holds only in-frame clones, not every one. The sample holds about 48,000 clones, almost 95% seen once. Sequences were derived from CD4+ T cells from peripheral blood mononuclear cells, sampled in the second trimester of pregnancy. The receptors were gathered from a female donor in good health, enrolled as a control in a pregnancy study.

This chain joins TRBV29-1 and TRBJ2-7; 10 nucleotides match TRBD1. The germline V gene encodes CDR1 SQVTM and CDR2 ANQGSEA. The CDR3 consists of 13 residues. J lost 7 bases, V lost 7 bases, and 10 bases had no gene match. This CDR3 reads CSASGTGVLEQYF. CDR3 bases: TGCAGCGCTTCCGGGACAGGGGTGTTAGAGCAGTACTTC.

This CDR3 is CAISEFATHTQYF. CDR3 coding DNA: TGTGCCATCAGTGAGTTTGCTACGCATACGCAGTATTTT. This sequence joins TRBV10-3 and TRBJ2-3, with D unclear. The length of the CDR3 is 13 residues. Germline V gene data show CDR1 as ENHRY and CDR2 as SYGVKD. Trimming took off 1 base at V and 7 bases at J, with 9 bases between the two ends.

J is TRBJ2-1 and V is TRBV15, with D perhaps matching TRBD1 (6 bases). The CDR3 contains 16 residues. The V end was cut by 5 bases, the J end by 2 bases, with 16 bases between. Germline V gene data show CDR1 as LNHNV and CDR2 as YYDKDF (reference sequence). CDR3 protein: CATSAHRVRAYNEQFF. As DNA, the CDR3 is TGTGCCACCAGCGCACACAGGGTCAGGGCCTACAATGAGCAGTTCTTC.

This chain uses TRBV28 with TRBJ1-4, with D maybe TRBD1 (6 bases). The ends were cut back, 6 bases at V and 4 bases at J, with 9 bases in the middle. The CDR3 is 13 amino acids. CDR1 is MDHEN and CDR2 is SYDVKM in the germline V gene. CDR3 bases: TGTGCCAGCAGGGACAGATTTAATGAAAAACTGTTTTTT. Its translation is CASRDRFNEKLFF.

V and J are TRBV15 and TRBJ2-5; 8 bases map to TRBD1. Germline CDR1 reads LNHNV; CDR2 reads YYDKDF (reference sequence). With V trimmed by 0 bases and J by 5 bases, 14 bases remained unmatched. This CDR3 region has 18 residues. CDR3 protein: CATSRDSLTAGGIETQYF. CDR3 coding DNA: TGTGCCACCAGCAGAGATAGTTTAACAGCAGGGGGCATCGAGACCCAGTACTTC.

The chain couples TRBV11-2 to TRBJ2-3, with 7 bases lining up with TRBD1. CDR1 is SGHAT, CDR2 FQNNGV, per germline. This CDR3 has 14 residues. V was pared by 3 bases and J by 2 bases, with 2 bases of the junction left unmatched. The DNA for the CDR3 is TGTGCCAGCAGCTTGGACAGGACCACAGATACGCAGTATTTT. Its translation: CASSLDRTTDTQYF.

The chain has TRBV28 and TRBJ1-6; 9 bases match TRBD1. Germline CDR1 is MDHEN and CDR2 is SYDVKM. V gave up 7 bases and J gave up 0 bases; unmatched junction bases: 10. This CDR3 is 18 amino acids long. In DNA, the CDR3 is TGTGCCAGCACCTCGGGACAGGGAGGAACCTCCTATAATTCACCCCTCCACTTT. This codes for CASTSGQGGTSYNSPLHF.

The genes are TRBV6-4 and TRBJ1-6; unclear D gene. The length of the CDR3 is 14 residues. V lost 3 bases and J lost 7, with 10 bases in between. Germline lookup yields CDR1 MRHNA and CDR2 SNTAGT. CDR3 amino acids: CASSEYSGNSPLHF. The CDR3 nucleotides are TGTGCCAGCAGTGAATATTCCGGGAATTCACCCCTCCACTTT.

The chain carries TRBV5-1 and TRBJ2-2, with 9 bases fitting TRBD1. The CDR3 runs to 15 residues. Germline lookup yields CDR1 SGHRS and CDR2 YFSETQ. The V segment lost 5 bases and the J segment 7 bases; nucleotides outside the gene matches: 9. The CDR3 DNA reads TGCGCCAGCAGTTCCGGACAGGGGAGGGTCGGGGAGCTGTTTTTT. It is translated as CASSSGQGRVGELFF. Using reference TRBV5-1 and TRBJ2-2 for the parts outside the CDR3, the full variable domain is KAGVTQTPRYLIKTRGQQVTLSCSPISGHRSVSWYQQTPGQGLQFLFEYFSETQRNKGNFPGRFSGRQFSNSRSEMNVSTLELGDSALYLCASSSGQGRVGELFFGEGSRLTVL.

The chain recombines TRBV7-3 with TRBJ2-7; D perhaps matches TRBD1 (6 bases). V lost 3 bases, J lost 11 bases, and 20 bases lay in between. The germline gives CDR1 SGHTA, CDR2 FQGTGA. The CDR3 has 14 residues. This CDR3 reads CASSLGAEAPSKYF. CDR3 nucleotide sequence: TGTGCCAGCAGCTTGGGGGCCGAGGCACCGAGCAAGTACTTC. Full variable domain (outside the CDR3, taken from reference TRBV7-3 and TRBJ2-7): GAGVSQTPSNKVTEKGKYVELRCDPISGHTALYWYRQSLGQGPEFLIYFQGTGAADDSGLPNDRFFAVRPEGSVSTLKIQRTERGDSAVYLCASSLGAEAPSKYFGPGTRLTVT.

The chain uses TRBV7-2 and TRBJ2-5; TRBD1 aligns across 7 bases. CDR3 length: 15 residues. Germline values: CDR1 SGHTA, CDR2 FQGNSA. The trim removed 4 bases at V and 0 bases at J, leaving 5 bases unmatched. For the CDR3, the DNA is TGTGCCAGCAGCTCCTCAGGGACAGACCAAGAGACCCAGTACTTC. Translating gives CASSSSGTDQETQYF. Full variable domain (rest looked up from reference TRBV7-2 and TRBJ2-5): GAGVSQSPSNKVTEKGKDVELRCDPISGHTALYWYRQSLGQGLEFLIYFQGNSAPDKSGLPSDRFSAERTGGSVSTLTIQRTQQEDSAVYLCASSSSGTDQETQYFGPGTRLLVL.

The chain combines TRBV19 with TRBJ1-4; TRBD1 might be the D (6 bases). The CDR3 is made up of 16 amino acids. CDR1 and CDR2 from the germline V gene are LNHDA and SQIVND (reference sequence). V was trimmed by 5 bases and J by 0 bases, leaving 13 bases between them. The CDR3 sequence is CASSPQNRATNEKLFF. CDR3 nucleotides: TGTGCCAGTAGTCCCCAGAACAGGGCAACTAATGAAAAACTGTTTTTT.

The V call is TRBV5-5, the J call TRBJ2-7; D perhaps matches TRBD2 (6 bases). The V end was cut by 4 bases, the J end by 3 bases, with 17 bases between. The CDR3 is made up of 15 amino acids. Germline V gene sequence: CDR1 SGHKS, CDR2 YYEKEE (reference sequence). CDR3 nucleotides: TGTGCCAGCAGCCCACGGCCCGGGACTGTCTACGAGCAGTACTTC. Protein: CASSPRPGTVYEQYF.

Only one count was recorded for this clone. V is TRBV13 and J is TRBJ2-1; D may be TRBD2 (6 bases). This CDR3 is built from 14 residues. V was clipped by 5 bases and J by 9 bases, with 17 bases between them. Germline CDR1 is PRHDT and CDR2 is FYEKMQ (reference sequence). The CDR3 DNA reads as TGTGCCAGCAGCGCTTTGTGGAGGAGGGCTGAGCAGTTCTTC. Encoded protein: CASSALWRRAEQFF.

The chain links TRBV18 to TRBJ2-7; D may be TRBD2 (6 bases). The CDR3 loop spans 13 amino acids. Trimming cost V 2 bases and J 7 bases, with 12 bases left between them. Germline CDR1 is KGHSH and CDR2 is LQKENI. The CDR3 sequence is CASSPNGRGEQYF. In DNA form, the CDR3 reads TGTGCCAGCTCACCAAACGGGAGAGGGGAGCAGTACTTC.